This T cell receptor beta chain was captured by sequencing in a study of T cell repertoires in cytomegalovirus infection. The wider study: The study used recently identified HLA-C-restricted and well-studied HLA-B-restricted CMV epitopes. Shared public TCR beta signatures pointed to both CMV infection and a matching HLA type.

Notes on this clonotype: Its antigen remains unidentified.

Trimming removed 1 base from V and 6 bases from J, with 11 bases in between. CDR1 is LGHNA, CDR2 YSLEER, per germline. This CDR3 comprises 14 residues. Study findings and constraints: CMV-specific HLA-C-restricted TCR beta clonotypes dominated the ex vivo response.

One entry per CDR3 protein, called by TCRdb with MiXCR from the reads. The sample consists of approximately 910,000 distinct CDR3 sequences, roughly 30% of them appearing once. The specimen was cultured CD8+ T cells from PBMCs, collected from culture after CMV antigen stimulation. The gene calls are TRBV4-3 and TRBJ2-3; a possible D gene is TRBD2 (5 bases). This clonotype was obtained from a human donor in good health (CMV status not recorded). Some clones in this sample may be carry-over from other donors' samples. In DNA form, the CDR3 reads TGCGCCAGCAGCCAAGTAGCGTCCCTTGATACGCAGTATTTT. Protein: CASSQVASLDTQYF.